The 30 T cell receptor beta chains below come from one sample, sequenced in a study of T cells in Graves' hyperthyroidism and ophthalmopathy. RNA transcripts yielded amplified TCR beta CDR3 regions. Initially, a first-round RT-PCR of the TCR CDR3 employed the HTBI primer set. TCRdb processed the multiplex PCR reads anew with MiXCR; each CDR3 protein has one entry. Of more than 300,000 distinct CDR3 sequences listed, roughly 15% are singletons. Sequenced input: blood. The receptors here all came from a woman in her 30s with Graves' ophthalmopathy.

Of note for this clonotype: Since a much larger clone is just one base distant, this may be a read error. The chain recombines TRBV12-3 or TRBV12-4 with TRBJ2-2; TRBD2 is a possible D gene (5 bases). The CDR3 runs to 15 residues. The CDR3 loop is CAGSLANSGTGELFF. DNA for the CDR3: TGTGCCGGCAGTTTAGCGAACAGTGGAACCGGGGAGCTGTTTTTT.

This clonotype was counted at least ten times. The CDR3 nucleotides are TGTGCCAGCAGCGGGACTCCATATGGCTACACCTTC. It is translated as CASSGTPYGYTF. V gene TRBV12-3 or TRBV12-4 combines with J gene TRBJ1-2, with D perhaps matching TRBD1 (5 bases). Trimming took 6 bases from V and 5 from J, leaving 10 bases between them. CDR3 length equals 12 residues.

This clonotype was observed once. V and J are TRBV19 and TRBJ1-5; TRBD1 matches at 7 bases. From germline, CDR1 is LNHDA and CDR2 SQIVND (reference sequence). Trimming removed 5 bases from V and 5 bases from J; junction bases left unmatched: 12. The CDR3 length is 16 residues. Here the CDR3 reads CASSVRQGSGDQPQHF. As DNA, the CDR3 is TGTGCCAGTAGTGTCAGACAGGGTTCGGGTGATCAGCCCCAGCATTTT.

In this sample, this clonotype turned up many times. The gene calls are TRBV3-1 and TRBJ2-7; 8 bases map to TRBD2. V trimming: 3 bases; J trimming: 5 bases; junction bases outside the gene matches: 6. The CDR3 contains 14 residues. Germline-derived CDR1 and CDR2 are LGHDT and YNNKEL (reference sequence). The CDR3 sequence is CASSHVAAGDEQYF. The CDR3 region has the DNA TGTGCCAGCAGCCATGTTGCAGCGGGGGACGAGCAGTACTTC.

This clonotype has a handful of counts. The chain couples TRBV3-1 to TRBJ1-3, with a tentative D call TRBD1 (6 bases). Germline V gives CDR1 LGHDT, CDR2 YNNKEL (reference sequence). This CDR3 has 15 amino acids. V gave up 1 base and J gave up 4 bases, with 11 bases separating them. CDR3 in amino acids: CASSQARGSGNTIYF. DNA for the CDR3: TGTGCCAGCAGCCAAGCCAGGGGATCCGGAAACACCATATATTTT.

The table lists this clonotype with many counts. V usage is TRBV5-1 and J usage is TRBJ1-2, with 10 nucleotides matching TRBD1. The V gene end was trimmed by 0 bases and the J gene end by 7 bases; junction bases not matched to a gene: 6. The CDR3 has 15 amino acids. Germline V CDR1 and CDR2: SGHRS, YFSETQ. The CDR3, as DNA: TGCGCCAGCAGCTTGGGACAGGGGGCTCCGGCTGGCTACACCTTC. It specifies CASSLGQGAPAGYTF. The full variable domain, with the rest looked up from reference TRBV5-1 and TRBJ1-2, is KAGVTQTPRYLIKTRGQQVTLSCSPISGHRSVSWYQQTPGQGLQFLFEYFSETQRNKGNFPGRFSGRQFSNSRSEMNVSTLELGDSALYLCASSLGQGAPAGYTFGSGTRLTVV.

In regard to this clonotype: One junction end does not reproduce the germline sequence, and a read error may be involved. This chain uses TRBV7-7 with TRBJ2-2; D is undetermined. Per germline, CDR1 SSHAT and CDR2 FNYEAQ (reference sequence). The CDR3 is made up of 14 amino acids. The CDR3, as DNA: TGTGCTAGCAGCCGGACGGCGAACACCGGGGAGCTGTTTTTT. Protein: CASSRTANTGELFF.

The chain is built from TRBV11-1 and TRBJ2-1; TRBD2 might be the D (6 bases). The CDR3 has 15 amino acids. From germline, CDR1 is SGHAT and CDR2 FQDESV (reference sequence). V lost 1 base and J lost 7, with 14 bases in between. The CDR3 DNA follows: TGTGCCAGCAGCTTAGTGGGTTGGCGGGAAAATGAGCAGTTCTTC. It encodes CASSLVGWRENEQFF. Drawing the rest from reference TRBV11-1 and TRBJ2-1, the complete variable domain is EAEVAQSPRYKITEKSQAVAFWCDPISGHATLYWYRQILGQGPELLVQFQDESVVDDSQLPKDRFSAERLKGVDSTLKIQPAELGDSAMYLCASSLVGWRENEQFFGPGTRLTVL.

The chain carries TRBV5-6 and TRBJ2-2; D gene uncertain. V dropped 1 base and J dropped 3 bases, with 13 bases sitting between them. The CDR3 runs 16 residues. CDR1 and CDR2 (germline): SGHDT, YYEEEE. The CDR3, as DNA: TGTGCCAGCAGCTTGTTGGTCGAGCTAGACACCGGGGAGCTGTTTTTT. Amino acids: CASSLLVELDTGELFF.

This clonotype turned up a few times. This sequence joins TRBV2 and TRBJ2-2, with 15 bases that match TRBD2. CDR1 and CDR2 from the germline V gene are SNHLY and FYNNEI. The CDR3 runs 19 residues. J gave up 8 bases and V 7 bases, and 17 bases lay outside the gene matches. In DNA form, the CDR3 reads TGTGCCAGCATCAAAGGGGGGACTAGCGGGGGGAACCCCTTGGGGGAGCTGTTTTTT. It codes for CASIKGGTSGGNPLGELFF. Full variable domain (missing parts from reference TRBV2 and TRBJ2-2): EPEVTQTPSHQVTQMGQEVILRCVPISNHLYFYWYRQILGQKVEFLVSFYNNEISEKSEIFDDQFSVERPDGSNFTLKIRSTKLEDSAMYFCASIKGGTSGGNPLGELFFGEGSRLTVL.

This clonotype was seen at least ten times. The chain employs TRBV30 and TRBJ1-1; the D is unclear. The germline V gene has CDR1 GTSNPN and CDR2 SVGIG (reference sequence). With 2 bases removed from V and 5 bases from J, the gap between germline ends came to 12 bases. This CDR3 is built from 13 residues. CDR3 in DNA: TGTGCCTGGAGTCCGGCAAGGGATACTGAAGCTTTCTTT. Its protein product is CAWSPARDTEAFF.

This clonotype was counted only a few times. CDR3 sequence: CASSMTERREQYF. CDR3 DNA sequence: TGTGCCAGTAGTATGACGGAACGTCGGGAGCAGTACTTC. The V gene is TRBV19, the J gene TRBJ2-7; D unclear. The CDR3 has 13 residues. In germline, CDR1 is LNHDA, CDR2 SQIVND (reference sequence). Trimming took 3 bases from V and 7 from J, leaving 13 bases between them.

The J gene is TRBJ2-3, the V gene TRBV18; 9 nucleotides match TRBD1. V trimming: 4 bases; J trimming: 0 bases; junction bases outside the gene matches: 5. From germline, CDR1 is KGHSH and CDR2 LQKENI. The CDR3 is 16 residues long. The CDR3 region is CASSLLGTGSTDTQYF. The CDR3 DNA follows: TGTGCCAGCTCACTCCTCGGGACAGGGAGCACAGATACGCAGTATTTT.

The V and J genes are TRBV5-6 and TRBJ1-3; TRBD1 might be the D (6 bases). CDR1 and CDR2 from the germline V gene are SGHDT and YYEEEE. The CDR3 totals 14 residues. The V end was cut by 7 bases, the J end by 0 bases, with 11 bases between. The CDR3 is CASVAGDSGNTIYF. CDR3 sequence (DNA): TGTGCCAGCGTAGCAGGGGACTCTGGAAACACCATATATTTT.

This clonotype was picked up many times. V and J are TRBV19 and TRBJ1-1; D is unclear. Germline V gene lookup returns CDR1 LNHDA and CDR2 SQIVND (reference sequence). The CDR3 consists of 13 residues. V lost 2 bases and J 1 base, leaving 5 bases between the germline ends. CDR3: CASSITKNTEAFF. The CDR3 DNA is TGTGCCAGTAGTATAACCAAGAACACTGAAGCTTTCTTT.

A note on this clonotype: A much larger clone differs from this one at a single base, so this may be a read error. CDR3 sequence: CASSFRTGEVGETRYF. As DNA, the CDR3 is TGTGCCAGCAGCTTTCGGACAGGGGAGGTCGGAGAGACCCGGTACTTC. The chain is built from TRBV7-8 and TRBJ2-5; 9 bases fit TRBD1. The CDR3 is made up of 16 amino acids. Germline loops: CDR1 SGHVS, CDR2 FQNEAQ.

This clonotype has just a few counts. This rearrangement joins TRBV4-2 to TRBJ1-1; the D is unclear. Trimming removed 0 bases at V and 1 base at J, with 12 bases between. Per the germline V gene, CDR1 is LGHNA and CDR2 is YNFKEQ. This CDR3 region has 16 residues. The CDR3 nucleotides are TGTGCCAGCAGCCAAGATGTTAGACCCCAGAACACTGAAGCTTTCTTT. Its translation is CASSQDVRPQNTEAFF.

This clonotype came up many times. The J gene is TRBJ2-7, the V gene TRBV6-1, with 9 bases aligning to TRBD2. The J segment lost 4 bases and the V segment lost 1 base, leaving 5 bases of the junction unmatched. Germline CDR1 and CDR2: MNHNS and SASEGT. CDR3 size: 15 residues. DNA of the CDR3: TGTGCCAGCAGTGAAGAGAGTAGCGGGGGATACGAGCAGTACTTC. Protein product: CASSEESSGGYEQYF.

This clonotype was detected many times. The chain uses TRBV12-5 and TRBJ2-3; TRBD1 agrees at 9 bases. With 6 bases clipped from V and 1 base from J, the junction kept 2 bases outside the gene matches. CDR3 length equals 14 residues. Germline-derived CDR1 and CDR2 are LGHNT and FRNRAP. In DNA, the CDR3 is TGTGCTAGTGGGAGGACAGGGGGCACAGATACGCAGTATTTT. Translating it yields CASGRTGGTDTQYF.

This rearrangement joins TRBV4-1 to TRBJ1-4; D is unclear. The germline V gene encodes CDR1 MGHRA and CDR2 YSYEKL. The CDR3 totals 12 residues. Deletions cut 2 bases from V and 8 bases from J, with 6 bases between. The CDR3 region is CASSQPQEKLFF. DNA for the CDR3: TGCGCCAGCAGCCAACCACAGGAAAAACTGTTTTTT.

This clonotype turned up a few times. The chain uses TRBV28 and TRBJ2-2; D might be TRBD1 or TRBD2, each matching 5 bases. The CDR3 extends over 15 amino acids. V lost 6 bases and J 3 bases, leaving 14 bases between the germline ends. Per germline, CDR1 MDHEN and CDR2 SYDVKM. CDR3 protein: CASRSGGYDTGELFF. The DNA for the CDR3 is TGTGCCAGCAGGAGTGGGGGTTACGACACCGGGGAGCTGTTTTTT.

Many counts were recorded for this clonotype. The chain is built from TRBV9 and TRBJ1-5, with unresolved D. V lost 4 bases, J lost 6 bases, and 11 bases lay in between. The CDR3 is 13 amino acids. CDR1 SGDLS and CDR2 YYNGEE come from the germline V gene. This CDR3 is CASSRSGGQPQHF. CDR3 in DNA: TGTGCCAGCAGCCGGAGCGGTGGTCAGCCCCAGCATTTT.

This clonotype occurred a few times. The gene calls are TRBV9 and TRBJ2-7; TRBD1 or TRBD2 may be the D gene (6 bases each). V was shortened by 3 bases and J by 7 bases, with 11 bases between the two germline ends. Looked up from germline, CDR1 is SGDLS and CDR2 is YYNGEE. The CDR3 loop spans 12 amino acids. The CDR3 DNA follows: TGTGCCAGCAGCGCCGTAGGGGGGGAGCAGTACTTC. This encodes CASSAVGGEQYF.

This clonotype has a count of ten or more. The chain joins TRBV28 to TRBJ1-1; D unresolved. Trimming stripped 3 bases from V and 8 bases from J, with 13 bases between. This CDR3 is 13 amino acids long. The germline CDR1 and CDR2 sequences are MDHEN and SYDVKM. The CDR3 DNA sequence: TGTGCCAGCAGTTTTCGGGCAGCGGAGGAAGCTTTCTTT. It is translated as CASSFRAAEEAFF.

The CDR3 spells CATSRDEPPGENGYTF. The CDR3 region has the DNA TGTGCCACCAGCAGAGATGAACCCCCAGGGGAGAATGGCTACACCTTC. V gene TRBV15 combines with J gene TRBJ1-2, with a weak D call TRBD1 (6 bases). Germline V lookup: CDR1 LNHNV, CDR2 YYDKDF (reference sequence). The CDR3 consists of 16 residues. Deletions cut 0 bases from V and 6 bases from J, with 17 bases between.

This clonotype was picked up many times. The chain carries TRBV20-1 and TRBJ2-7, with D tentatively TRBD1 (5 bases). The CDR3 has 16 amino acids. Trimming removed 0 bases from V and 3 bases from J, with 18 bases in between. Germline V gives CDR1 DFQATT, CDR2 SNEGSKA (reference sequence). The CDR3 DNA follows: TGCAGTGCTAGAGATCAAGGGCAGGGAAGAAGCTACGAGCAGTACTTC. Amino acid sequence: CSARDQGQGRSYEQYF.

The gene calls are TRBV7-8 and TRBJ1-5; 7 nucleotides match TRBD1. V gave up 5 bases and J gave up 0 bases; unmatched junction bases: 10. Looked up from germline, CDR1 is SGHVS and CDR2 is FQNEAQ. The CDR3 is made up of 17 amino acids. Here the CDR3 DNA reads TGTGCCAGCAGCAAAGGATCCGGGACAGATAGCAATCAGCCCCAGCATTTT. Its protein product is CASSKGSGTDSNQPQHF.

This clonotype was detected once. A junction boundary mismatches the germline segment, possibly from a read error. The chain combines TRBV12-3 or TRBV12-4 with TRBJ2-1, with TRBD2 as a possible D gene (6 bases). The CDR3 is made up of 18 amino acids. CDR3 in amino acids: CASRSRDSAGGSYNEQFF. DNA for the CDR3: TGTGCAAGCAGAAGCCGGGACTCTGCCGGTGGCTCCTACAATGAGCAGTTCTTC.

This clonotype was seen at least ten times. The chain uses TRBV6-5 and TRBJ1-1; D gene ambiguous. V lost 0 bases and J lost 1, with 3 bases in between. CDR1 and CDR2 from the germline V gene are MNHEY and SVGAGI. The CDR3 length is 13 residues. CDR3 region: CASSYSENTEAFF. CDR3 DNA: TGTGCCAGCAGTTACTCGGAGAACACTGAAGCTTTCTTT.

This clonotype was observed a handful of times. This chain uses TRBV5-6 with TRBJ1-1; weak D call: TRBD1 (5 bases). V was shortened by 4 bases and J by 0 bases, with 13 bases between the two germline ends. Germline V gives CDR1 SGHDT, CDR2 YYEEEE. The CDR3 runs to 15 residues. Written as DNA, the CDR3 is TGTGCCAGCAGCCCCTACAGGCTCATGAACACTGAAGCTTTCTTT. It specifies CASSPYRLMNTEAFF.